This TCR beta chain was sequenced in a study of STAT5B mutations in CD4+ large granular lymphocyte leukemia. Repertoires were generated with immunoSEQ multiplex PCR, while TCRdb's copy carries only in-frame clones and drops some. The data show around 34,000 clones, approximately 85% seen once. This clone appeared a single time. The antigen remains undetermined. Study-wide findings and caveats: Patient CD4-sorted repertoires looked more clonal than healthy CD4+ repertoires, even without putative leukemic clones. Top patient clones used TRBV06 genes more often: 8/27 versus 2/35 in controls. About a quarter of private leukemic clonotypes occurred rarely in other patients' non-leukemic repertoires.

Germline CDR1 LNHDA, CDR2 SQIVND (reference sequence). CDR3 length: 18 residues. Trimming shortened V by 0 bases and J by 2 bases, and 19 bases separated the two germline ends. The chain is built from TRBV19 and TRBJ1-2, with a tentative D call TRBD1 (6 bases). The source material was CD4+ T cells from blood buffy coats. The sequence derives from a human donor in good health. The CDR3 bases are TGTGCCAGTAGTATAGAACGGCAGGGGCCAACCACCAACTATGGCTACACCTTC. Protein sequence: CASSIERQGPTTNYGYTF.